These T cell receptor beta chains were read from a single sample in a study of Graves' ophthalmopathy and Graves' hyperthyroidism. TCRdb recomputed calls from the multiplex PCR reads with MiXCR, one row per CDR3 protein. The table lists under 800,000 distinct CDR3 sequences, over 20% of them singletons, with approximately 7% in the top ten. The material sequenced was peripheral blood. The receptors were sampled from a young woman with stable Graves' hyperthyroidism. Some clones in this sample may be carry-over from other donors' samples. CDR3s include the opening cysteine and the closing phenylalanine or tryptophan. The D gene is left open where the match is weak. Clone size is shown for a subset of rows, as once, few, many or a class of expanded clone.

TRBD2	TRBV9	12	TRBJ2-7	many	CASSVAGGVRYF	TGTGCCAGCAGCGTAGCGGGGGGAGTTCGGTACTTC
TRBD1	TRBV28	17	TRBJ2-7	NA	CASTSPGLTGGEYEQYF	TGTGCCAGCACCTCACCAGGTCTGACAGGGGGCGAATACGAGCAGTACTTC
NA	TRBV3-1	13	TRBJ2-7	many	CASSQPGGDEQYF	TGTGCCAGCAGCCAACCAGGTGGGGACGAGCAGTACTTC
NA	TRBV7-2	16	TRBJ2-4	many	CASSLEVSRAKNIQYF	TGTGCCAGCAGCTTAGAAGTTTCCAGGGCTAAAAACATTCAGTACTTC
NA	TRBV7-8	12	TRBJ2-7	many	CASSLASQGFHF	TGTGCCAGCAGCTTAGCGTCCCAGGGCTTCCACTTC
NA	TRBV20-1	14	TRBJ2-4	many	CSANRGGRKNIQYF	TGCAGTGCAAACAGGGGAGGGCGCAAAAACATTCAGTACTTC
NA	TRBV6-1	14	TRBJ1-2	many	CASSEATGNYGYTF	TGTGCCAGCAGTGAAGCCACAGGGAACTATGGCTACACCTTC
NA	TRBV12-3/TRBV12-4	15	TRBJ1-2	few	CASSFAAVGNYGYTF	TGTGCCAGCAGTTTCGCCGCCGTGGGTAACTATGGCTACACCTTC
NA	TRBV19	17	TRBJ2-4	NA	CASSYGRIRIAKNIQYF	TGTGCCAGTAGTTATGGTCGAATACGGATAGCCAAAAACATTCAGTACTTC
NA	TRBV4-1	16	TRBJ2-7	many	CASSQGPGHNSYEQYF	TGCGCCAGCAGCCAAGGACCGGGACACAACTCCTACGAGCAGTACTTC